This TCR beta chain is drawn from a study of OX40 agonist ivuxolimab in advanced cancers. Overall study context: The study treated patients with ivuxolimab, an agonistic anti-OX40 (CD134) antibody. Broader study findings: Near-lowest levels of clonal expansion characterized partial responders at 0.1-3.0 mg/kg.

Sequencing used immunoSEQ multiplex PCR; TCRdb keeps in-frame clones, though not all of them. The table records around 95,000 clones, 90% to 95% of them present only once. The germline CDR1 and CDR2 sequences are SGHTA and FQGNSA. Trimming left V 5 bases short and J 10 bases short, with 15 bases between. The CDR3 contains 14 residues. About this clone: Its specificity is unknown. Other nucleotide sequences in the sample specify the same CDR3.

The genes are TRBV7-2 and TRBJ1-6; a possible D gene is TRBD1 (5 bases). The receptor was derived from an adult with an advanced solid tumor such as melanoma, head and neck, liver or kidney cancer. The specimen comprised CD4+ or CD8+ T cells sorted from blood, sampled in a trial of the OX40 agonist ivuxolimab. As DNA, the CDR3 is TGTGCCAGCAGCCTAAGGCAGGGACCCTCACCCCTCCACTTT. Translated, it gives CASSLRQGPSPLHF.